This T cell receptor (beta chain) was identified in a study of T cell changes during pregnancy in multiple sclerosis. Some clones are missing from TCRdb's copy, which holds only in-frame ones; the method was immunoSEQ multiplex PCR. This table has 35,000 to 45,000 clones, 70% to 90% appearing once. The receptor was isolated from a female donor with multiple sclerosis, enrolled in a pregnancy study. The sequences come from CD4+ T cells from peripheral blood mononuclear cells, collected after pregnancy.

DNA of the CDR3: TGCGCCAGCAGCCAAGATATTAACACAGATACGCAGTATTTT. Its translation is CASSQDINTDTQYF. The chain joins TRBV4-3 to TRBJ2-3, with D unclear. The CDR3 length is 14 residues. Germline V gene lookup returns CDR1 LGHNA and CDR2 YSLEER. Deletions cut 0 bases from V and 2 bases from J, with 6 bases between.